This passage covers 28 T cell receptor beta chains from one sample sequenced in a study of a mutant IDH1 vaccine in newly diagnosed glioma. Sample time point: week 35, safety follow-up. Doses of 300 ug of mutant IDH1 20-mer peptide were given with topical imiquimod. No antigen has been assigned to these receptors. TCRdb's copy holds only in-frame clones and misses some; the assay was immunoSEQ multiplex PCR. The data contain about 50,000 clones, over 60% of them singletons. The source material was PBMCs, sampled from a glioma patient whose treatment included an IDH1 peptide vaccine. Receptors originate from a man aged 35 to 55 with glioma.

The chain employs TRBV15 and TRBJ2-4, with 11 bases fitting TRBD2. Germline CDR1 reads LNHNV; CDR2 reads YYDKDF (reference sequence). The CDR3 has 18 amino acids. Trimming at V came to 0 bases and at J to 9 bases, leaving 13 bases not matched to a gene. The CDR3 spells CATSRDFAASGRRGIQYF. For the CDR3, the DNA is TGTGCCACCAGCAGAGATTTCGCGGCTAGCGGGAGGAGAGGCATTCAGTACTTC.

The chain is built from TRBV7-9 and TRBJ1-4; 9 bases are a match to TRBD1. Trimming at V came to 6 bases and at J to 7 bases, leaving 6 bases not matched to a gene. CDR1 SEHNR and CDR2 FQNEAQ come from the germline V gene (reference sequence). The CDR3 covers 14 residues. CDR3 amino acids: CASREGQGSEKLFF. The CDR3 DNA reads TGTGCCAGCAGGGAGGGACAGGGAAGTGAAAAACTGTTTTTT.

The V call is TRBV5-1, the J call TRBJ1-3, with D unclear. The V end lost 0 bases, the J end lost 0 bases, and 10 bases lay between the germline ends. This CDR3 region has 16 residues. From germline, CDR1 is SGHRS and CDR2 YFSETQ. As DNA, the CDR3 is TGCGCCAGCAGCTTGGACAGCTCCAGCTCTGGAAACACCATATATTTT. It codes for CASSLDSSSSGNTIYF.

This rearrangement joins TRBV30 to TRBJ1-5; TRBD1 matches 7 bases. Germline loops: CDR1 GTSNPN, CDR2 SVGIG (reference sequence). Trimming removed 3 bases from V and 7 bases from J; junction bases left unmatched: 6. This CDR3 has 13 residues. The CDR3 sequence is CAWSLGQTQPQHF. The CDR3 coding sequence is TGTGCCTGGAGCTTGGGACAGACGCAGCCCCAGCATTTT.

The chain employs TRBV7-9 and TRBJ1-3; D remains ambiguous. Trimming stripped 4 bases from V and 0 bases from J, with 10 bases between. This CDR3 spans 15 amino acids. CDR1 and CDR2 from the germline V gene are SEHNR and FQNEAQ (reference sequence). CDR3 loop: CASSYPLTSGNTIYF. The CDR3 region has the DNA TGTGCCAGCAGCTACCCCCTAACCTCTGGAAACACCATATATTTT.

The chain links TRBV19 to TRBJ2-3; 7 bases map to TRBD1. Germline values: CDR1 LNHDA, CDR2 SQIVND (reference sequence). After removal of 9 bases from V and 2 bases from J, the junction contained 5 bases not matched to a gene. This CDR3 is built from 13 residues. The DNA of the CDR3 is TGTGCCAGCCAGGGACAGAACACAGATACGCAGTATTTT. This gives the protein CASQGQNTDTQYF. The full variable domain, rest sourced from reference TRBV19 and TRBJ2-3, is DGGITQSPKYLFRKEGQNVTLSCEQNLNHDAMYWYRQDPGQGLRLIYYSQIVNDFQKGDIAEGYSVSREKKESFPLTVTSAQKNPTAFYLCASQGQNTDTQYFGPGTRLTVL.

The chain combines TRBV4-3 with TRBJ1-2, with D uncertain. V lost 1 base and J lost 2, with 8 bases in between. CDR3 size: 14 residues. Germline values: CDR1 LGHNA, CDR2 YSLEER. The CDR3 loop reads CASSQGTANYGYTF. In DNA form, the CDR3 reads TGCGCCAGCAGCCAAGGGACGGCCAACTATGGCTACACCTTC.

The chain combines TRBV5-1 with TRBJ1-5; no firm D call. Trimming took off 5 bases at V and 0 bases at J, with 12 bases between the two ends. The CDR3 consists of 15 residues. Germline-derived CDR1 and CDR2 are SGHRS and YFSETQ. Here the CDR3 reads CASRLGIDSNQPQHF. The DNA for the CDR3 is TGCGCCAGCAGACTGGGAATAGATAGCAATCAGCCCCAGCATTTT.

The V gene is TRBV7-2, the J gene TRBJ1-2; 7 positions agree with TRBD1. Trimming took 6 bases from V and 2 from J; bases not matched to a gene: 9. The CDR3 has 15 residues. The germline V gene has CDR1 SGHTA and CDR2 FQGNSA. The CDR3, as DNA: TGTGCCAGCAGTCCTCAGGGGGTGTTCAACTATGGCTACACCTTC. This encodes CASSPQGVFNYGYTF.

The V call is TRBV10-2, the J call TRBJ2-1; 10 bases are a match to TRBD2. Germline loops: CDR1 WSHSY, CDR2 SAAADI. After removal of 0 bases from V and 4 bases from J, the junction contained 6 bases not matched to a gene. The CDR3 has 17 amino acids. The CDR3 DNA sequence: TGCGCCAGCAGTGAGTCCACCGGGACTAGCGCGTACAATGAGCAGTTCTTC. Protein product: CASSESTGTSAYNEQFF.

This clone was picked up one time. The chain has TRBV7-9 and TRBJ1-1; possibly TRBD1 for D (6 bases). The CDR3 extends over 16 amino acids. Per germline, CDR1 SEHNR and CDR2 FQNEAQ (reference sequence). V lost 11 bases and J lost 1, with 23 bases in between. As DNA, the CDR3 is TGTGCCCCTTCAGCCTGGGACATCGGCGGGAACACTGAAGCTTTCTTT. This encodes CAPSAWDIGGNTEAFF.

The rearrangement uses TRBV5-1 and TRBJ1-1; D gene uncertain. The CDR3 consists of 15 residues. Germline CDR1 SGHRS, CDR2 YFSETQ. The germline V and J ends were trimmed by 4 bases and 4 bases, with 17 bases remaining between them. CDR3 region: CASSAEPGTATEAFF. The CDR3 coding sequence is TGCGCCAGCAGCGCCGAGCCAGGAACTGCCACTGAAGCTTTCTTT.

CDR3 in amino acids: CASSLGTSSYNEQFF. The CDR3, as DNA: TGTGCCAGCAGCTTAGGGACCAGCTCCTACAATGAGCAGTTCTTC. This chain links TRBV7-2 with TRBJ2-1; D remains ambiguous. This CDR3 spans 15 amino acids. V gave up 1 base and J gave up 0 bases, with 7 bases separating them. Germline loops: CDR1 SGHTA, CDR2 FQGNSA.

The rearrangement uses TRBV5-4 and TRBJ2-5; D might be TRBD2 (6 bases). Trimming took off 3 bases at V and 9 bases at J, with 21 bases between the two ends. Germline CDR1 SGHNT, CDR2 YYREEE (reference sequence). The CDR3 length is 15 residues. The CDR3 loop reads CASSWDGLDREAQYF. Here the CDR3 DNA reads TGTGCCAGCAGCTGGGACGGGCTAGATAGGGAGGCCCAGTACTTC.

This chain links TRBV5-8 with TRBJ2-1; 8 positions match TRBD2. With 4 bases clipped from V and 7 bases from J, the junction kept 10 bases outside the gene matches. The CDR3 is made up of 15 amino acids. Germline V gene data show CDR1 as SGHTS and CDR2 as YDEGEE. The CDR3 nucleotides read TGTGCCAGCAGCCCCCGCCTAGCGGGTTGGAATGAGCAGTTCTTC. Translated: CASSPRLAGWNEQFF.

The J gene is TRBJ2-1, the V gene TRBV9, with D possibly matching TRBD2 (5 bases). This CDR3 contains 13 residues. Between the trimmed V and J ends, which lost 3 bases and 8 bases, there was a span of 12 bases. The germline V gene encodes CDR1 SGDLS and CDR2 YYNGEE. The DNA of the CDR3 is TGTGCCAGCAGCGGAACACCGGGATATGAGCAGTTCTTC. It specifies CASSGTPGYEQFF.

This clone has just a few counts. The chain uses TRBV5-6 and TRBJ2-1; D is uncertain. Looked up from germline, CDR1 is SGHDT and CDR2 is YYEEEE. The V and J ends lost 2 bases and 5 bases respectively, with 8 bases between them. CDR3 length equals 13 residues. The CDR3 reads CASSLFTNNEQFF. The CDR3 DNA reads as TGTGCCAGCAGCTTATTTACTAACAATGAGCAGTTCTTC.

The chain carries TRBV19 and TRBJ1-2; 7 nucleotides agree with TRBD1. The CDR3 is 14 amino acids. Germline V gene lookup returns CDR1 LNHDA and CDR2 SQIVND (reference sequence). With V trimmed by 4 bases and J by 6 bases, 8 bases remained unmatched. CDR3 in DNA: TGTGCCAGTAGTACCTCGACAGGGAGTGATGGCTACACCTTC. Translated: CASSTSTGSDGYTF.

A single count supports this clone. The chain has TRBV30 and TRBJ2-3; 8 bases map to TRBD2. V lost 0 bases and J lost 6; bases outside the gene matches: 5. Germline V gene lookup returns CDR1 GTSNPN and CDR2 SVGIG (reference sequence). This CDR3 has 14 amino acids. CDR3 DNA sequence: TGTGCCTGGAGTGTGGGAGCGGGGGCCGATACGCAGTATTTT. It codes for CAWSVGAGADTQYF.

J is TRBJ1-4 and V is TRBV27, with TRBD1 matching over 9 bases. The J segment lost 7 bases and the V segment lost 4 bases, leaving 4 bases of the junction unmatched. Germline-derived CDR1 and CDR2 are MNHEY and SMNVEV (reference sequence). This CDR3 contains 14 residues. CDR3 sequence: CASSSGQGIEKLFF. The CDR3 coding sequence is TGTGCCAGCAGTTCCGGACAGGGGATTGAAAAACTGTTTTTT. The whole variable domain, remainder taken from reference TRBV27 and TRBJ1-4, is EAQVTQNPRYLITVTGKKLTVTCSQNMNHEYMSWYRQDPGLGLRQIYYSMNVEVTDKGDVPEGYKVSRKEKRNFPLILESPSPNQTSLYFCASSSGQGIEKLFFGSGTQLSVL.

The chain combines TRBV13 with TRBJ1-1; D not resolved. Deletions cut 5 bases from V and 1 base from J, with 14 bases between. CDR1 and CDR2 (germline): PRHDT, FYEKMQ (reference sequence). CDR3 length: 15 amino acids. CDR3 coding DNA: TGTGCCAGCAGCCCACGGAACGGACGGAACACTGAAGCTTTCTTT. Its protein is CASSPRNGRNTEAFF.

V is TRBV9 and J is TRBJ2-1, with D possibly matching TRBD2 (5 bases). Trimming shortened V by 0 bases and J by 0 bases, and 7 bases separated the two germline ends. The CDR3 is 15 amino acids. Per germline, CDR1 SGDLS and CDR2 YYNGEE. CDR3 DNA sequence: TGTGCCAGCAGCGTAGCGGGGAACTCCTACAATGAGCAGTTCTTC. The encoded protein is CASSVAGNSYNEQFF.

The chain uses TRBV11-2 and TRBJ2-7, with 7 nucleotides matching TRBD1. Germline-derived CDR1 and CDR2 are SGHAT and FQNNGV. The length of the CDR3 is 16 residues. V was clipped by 4 bases and J by 2 bases; unmatched bases: 11. The CDR3 loop is CASSSPAGGYAYEQYF. The CDR3 nucleotides are TGTGCCAGCAGCTCCCCTGCAGGGGGATATGCCTACGAGCAGTACTTC.

The chain is built from TRBV19 and TRBJ1-1; TRBD1 is a possible D gene (6 bases). Germline V gives CDR1 LNHDA, CDR2 SQIVND (reference sequence). CDR3 length: 17 amino acids. Trimming pared 3 bases from V and 0 bases from J, leaving 17 bases between. The CDR3 protein is CASSMDSTQWMNTEAFF. The CDR3 nucleotides read TGTGCCAGTAGTATGGACAGCACACAGTGGATGAACACTGAAGCTTTCTTT.

The chain has TRBV6-1 and TRBJ2-1; 13 bases line up with TRBD2. With V trimmed by 6 bases and J by 7 bases, 6 bases remained unmatched. Germline values: CDR1 MNHNS, CDR2 SASEGT. The CDR3 totals 15 residues. The CDR3 region has the DNA TGTGCCAGCAGCCGACTAGCGGGAGGATGGAATGAGCAGTTCTTC. This gives the protein CASSRLAGGWNEQFF.

Worth noting for this clone: Other DNA variants within this sample encode the same CDR3. The CDR3 protein is CAISDGDRGGTEAFF. As DNA, the CDR3 is TGTGCCATCAGTGATGGGGACAGGGGCGGTACTGAAGCTTTCTTT. This rearrangement joins TRBV10-3 to TRBJ1-1; 10 nucleotides align to TRBD1. This CDR3 is built from 15 residues. The V and J ends lost 3 bases and 5 bases, in that order; junction bases with no gene match: 6. Germline CDR1 and CDR2: ENHRY and SYGVKD.

The chain links TRBV4-1 to TRBJ2-5; TRBD1 agrees at 12 bases. The germline V gene encodes CDR1 MGHRA and CDR2 YSYEKL. The junction had 11 bases not matched to a gene; V was cut back by 1 base and J by 11 bases. This CDR3 has 16 residues. CDR3 DNA: TGCGCCAGCAGCCAAGTGTCAGGGACAGGGGGCCGAGAGCAGTACTTC. The encoded protein is CASSQVSGTGGREQYF.

CDR3 loop: CASSPTVNRYGYTF. In DNA, the CDR3 is TGTGCCAGCTCACCGACAGTTAATCGGTATGGCTACACCTTC. V is TRBV18 and J is TRBJ1-2; weak D call: TRBD1 (5 bases). Trimming took 3 bases from V and 5 from J, leaving 13 bases between them. The length of the CDR3 is 14 residues. Germline V gene lookup returns CDR1 KGHSH and CDR2 LQKENI.